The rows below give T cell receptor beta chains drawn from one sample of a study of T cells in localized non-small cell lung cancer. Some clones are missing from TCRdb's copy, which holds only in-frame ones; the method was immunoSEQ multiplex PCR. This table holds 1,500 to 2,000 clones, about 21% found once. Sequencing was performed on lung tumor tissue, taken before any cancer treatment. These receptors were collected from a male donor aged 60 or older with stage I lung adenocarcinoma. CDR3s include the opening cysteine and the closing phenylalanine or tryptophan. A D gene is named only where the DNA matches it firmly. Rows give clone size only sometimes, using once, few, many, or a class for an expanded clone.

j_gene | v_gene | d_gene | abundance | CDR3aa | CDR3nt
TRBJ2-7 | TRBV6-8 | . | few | CASAQGGYRGEQYF | TGTGCCAGCGCCCAGGGGGGCTATCGAGGGGAGCAGTACTTC
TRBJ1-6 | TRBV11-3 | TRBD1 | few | CASSLEGQASNSPLHF | TGTGCCAGCAGCTTAGAGGGACAGGCGTCTAATTCACCCCTCCACTTT
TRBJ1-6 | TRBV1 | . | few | CASSREHPSPLHF | TGCGCCAGCAGCCGGGAACACCCTTCACCCCTCCACTTT
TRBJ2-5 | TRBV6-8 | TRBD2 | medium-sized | CASRSSGGSWYETQYF | TGTGCCAGCAGATCTAGCGGGGGGTCCTGGTACGAGACCCAGTACTTC
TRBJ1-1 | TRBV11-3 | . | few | CASSRPGVMNTEAFF | TGTGCCAGCAGCCGCCCGGGCGTCATGAACACTGAAGCTTTCTTT
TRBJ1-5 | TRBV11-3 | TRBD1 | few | CASSLQTGGNQPQHF | TGTGCCAGCAGCTTACAGACAGGGGGCAATCAGCCCCAGCATTTT
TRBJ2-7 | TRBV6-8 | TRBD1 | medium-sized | CASRLDRGIHYEQYF | TGTGCCAGCAGACTGGACAGGGGGATCCACTACGAGCAGTACTTC
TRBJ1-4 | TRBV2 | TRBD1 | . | CASRFQGAWEKLFF | TGTGCCAGCAGATTTCAGGGGGCTTGGGAAAAACTGTTTTTT
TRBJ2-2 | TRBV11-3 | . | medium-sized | CASSPQQGPTGELFF | TGTGCCAGCAGCCCCCAGCAGGGGCCGACCGGGGAGCTGTTTTTT
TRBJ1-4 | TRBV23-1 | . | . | CASSQVSFTGNEKLFF | TGCGCCAGCAGCCAAGTTTCGTTTACAGGGAATGAAAAACTGTTTTTT
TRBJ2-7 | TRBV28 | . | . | CASSLWDYEQYF | TGTGCCAGCAGTTTATGGGATTACGAGCAGTACTTC
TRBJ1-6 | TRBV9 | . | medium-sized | CASMASPNSPLHF | TGTGCCAGCATGGCCAGCCCTAATTCACCCCTCCACTTT
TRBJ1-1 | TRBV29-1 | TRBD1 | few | CSVEAGQGGAFF | TGCAGCGTTGAAGCCGGACAGGGCGGAGCTTTCTTT
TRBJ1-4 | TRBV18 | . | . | CASSRDGTLNEKLFF | TGTGCCAGCTCACGGGACGGGACCCTTAATGAAAAACTGTTTTTT
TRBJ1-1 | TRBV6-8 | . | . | CASYVRGFWAFF | TGTGCCAGCTACGTTAGGGGTTTTTGGGCTTTCTTT
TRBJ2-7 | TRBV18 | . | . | CASSPRDTLDEQYF | TGTGCCAGCTCACCCCGGGACACCCTTGACGAGCAGTACTTC
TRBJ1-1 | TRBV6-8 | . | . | CASSYSTAGADTEAFF | TGTGCCAGCAGTTACTCGACTGCTGGAGCGGACACTGAAGCTTTCTTT
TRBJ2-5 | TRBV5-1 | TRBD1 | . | CASSSGQGIQETQYF | TGCGCCAGCAGCTCAGGACAGGGCATCCAAGAGACCCAGTACTTC
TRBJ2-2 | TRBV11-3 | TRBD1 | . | CASSQAGTGTGELFF | TGTGCCAGCAGCCAAGCTGGGACAGGGACCGGGGAGCTGTTTTTT
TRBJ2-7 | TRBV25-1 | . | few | CASSEYPGISYEQYF | TGTGCCAGCAGTGAATATCCAGGGATCTCCTACGAGCAGTACTTC
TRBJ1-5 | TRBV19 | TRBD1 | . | CASSIPGQGVLPQHF | TGTGCCAGTAGTATTCCCGGACAGGGGGTTTTGCCCCAGCATTTT
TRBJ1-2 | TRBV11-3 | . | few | CASSQITTGPDGYTF | TGTGCCAGCAGCCAAATAACGACGGGACCAGATGGCTACACCTTC
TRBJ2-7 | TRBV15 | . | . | CATSRGLDRPYEQYF | TGTGCCACCAGCCGAGGCCTGGACAGACCCTACGAGCAGTACTTC